These 5 T cell receptor beta chains share one sample of origin, sequenced in a study of identical twins. TCRdb recomputed calls from the 5' RACE reads with MiXCR, one row per CDR3 protein. The sample contains 350,000 to 500,000 distinct CDR3 sequences, 18% of which appear only once. Sequenced: naive T cells sorted from blood. The source of these receptors is a man aged 50 to 60 in good health.

The rearrangement joins TRBV20-1 to TRBJ2-7, with D perhaps assigned TRBD1 or TRBD2 (6 bases each). Trimming shortened V by 5 bases and J by 3 bases, and 23 bases separated the two germline ends. Germline V gene sequence: CDR1 DFQATT, CDR2 SNEGSKA (reference sequence). The CDR3 has 16 residues. Written as DNA, the CDR3 is TGCAGTGCTCTCGACCGGGGGAAGCAGGGGTACTACGAGCAGTACTTC. It translates to CSALDRGKQGYYEQYF.

This clonotype was counted between two and nine times. The V gene is TRBV20-1, the J gene TRBJ2-1, with D perhaps TRBD1 or TRBD2 (5 bases each). The CDR3 loop spans 15 amino acids. V was cut by 6 bases and J by 9 bases, with 24 bases left in between. CDR1 and CDR2 from the germline V gene are DFQATT and SNEGSKA (reference sequence). For the CDR3, the DNA is TGCAGTGCGAGAAAGGGGAGCGTGACCCTCGGTGAGCAGTTCTTC. Its protein is CSARKGSVTLGEQFF.

The chain links TRBV28 to TRBJ1-4; D is possibly TRBD1 (5 bases). In germline, CDR1 is MDHEN, CDR2 SYDVKM. The V end was cut by 6 bases, the J end by 10 bases, with 18 bases between. The CDR3 loop spans 14 amino acids. This CDR3 is CASRGTPAVVKLFF. The DNA of the CDR3 is TGTGCCAGCAGGGGGACTCCCGCGGTGGTAAAACTGTTTTTT.

The CDR3 sequence is CASSYGLASTDTQYF. As DNA, the CDR3 is TGTGCCAGCAGTTACGGACTAGCGAGCACAGATACGCAGTATTTT. The chain has TRBV6-2 or TRBV6-3 and TRBJ2-3, with 9 bases lining up with TRBD2. CDR1 is MNHEY, CDR2 SVGEGT, per germline. The CDR3 has 15 amino acids. V shed 2 bases and J 0 bases; nucleotides not matched to a gene: 0.

Comments on this clonotype: One end of the junction varies from germline; a read error may be responsible. The chain has TRBV5-8 and TRBJ1-2, with D tentatively TRBD1 (6 bases). The V gene's germline CDR1 is SGHTS and CDR2 YDEGEE. The CDR3 consists of 16 residues. The CDR3 loop is CASSLATGGTIYGDTF. CDR3 nucleotides: TGTGCCAGCAGCTTGGCCACGGGGGGGACAATCTATGGCGACACCTTC.